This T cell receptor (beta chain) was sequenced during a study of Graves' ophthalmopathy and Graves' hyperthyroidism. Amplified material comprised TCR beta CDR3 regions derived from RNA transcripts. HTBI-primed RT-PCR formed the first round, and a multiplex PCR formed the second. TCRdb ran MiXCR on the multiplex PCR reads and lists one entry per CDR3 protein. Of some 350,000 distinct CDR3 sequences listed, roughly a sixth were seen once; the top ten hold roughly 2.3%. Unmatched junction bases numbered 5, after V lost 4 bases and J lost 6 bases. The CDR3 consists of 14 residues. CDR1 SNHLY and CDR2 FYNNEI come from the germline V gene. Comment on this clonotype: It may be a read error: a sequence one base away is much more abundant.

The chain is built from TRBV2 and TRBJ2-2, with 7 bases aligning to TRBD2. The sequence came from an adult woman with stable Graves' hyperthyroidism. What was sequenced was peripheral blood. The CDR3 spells CASSGRGYAGELFF. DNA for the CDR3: TGTGCCAGCAGTGGGCGGGGGTACGCCGGGGAGCTGTTTTTT.